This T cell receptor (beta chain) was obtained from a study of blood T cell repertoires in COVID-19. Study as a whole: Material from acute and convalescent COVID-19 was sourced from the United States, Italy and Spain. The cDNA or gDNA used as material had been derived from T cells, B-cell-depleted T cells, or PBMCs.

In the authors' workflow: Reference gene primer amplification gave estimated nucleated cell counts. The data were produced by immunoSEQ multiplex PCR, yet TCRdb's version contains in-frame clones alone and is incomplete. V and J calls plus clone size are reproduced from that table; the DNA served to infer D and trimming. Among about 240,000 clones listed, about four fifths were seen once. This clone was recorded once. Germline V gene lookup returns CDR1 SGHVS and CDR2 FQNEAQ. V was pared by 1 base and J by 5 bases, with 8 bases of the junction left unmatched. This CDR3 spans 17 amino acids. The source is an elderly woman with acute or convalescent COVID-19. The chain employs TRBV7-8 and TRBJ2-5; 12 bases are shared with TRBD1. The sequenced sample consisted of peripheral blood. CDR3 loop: CASSLGVGTGGVETQYF. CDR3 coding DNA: TGTGCCAGCAGCTTAGGCGTCGGGACAGGGGGCGTGGAGACCCAGTACTTC.